This TCR beta chain emerged from a study of blood T cells in healthy people across ages. Findings and caveats of the study: Significant beta diversity loss was already apparent by age around 36, declining roughly linearly. Whereas aged donors had fewer naive CD4+ cells, long-lived donors had more of them and higher diversity.

With respect to this clonotype: The antigen remains undetermined.

Trimming left V 5 bases short and J 11 bases short, with 27 bases between. The CDR3 is 16 amino acids. For the second PCR, which ran for about 7 to 11 cycles, a sample-barcoded 5' primer and a J-beta primer mix were used. Each CDR3 protein is one row after TCRdb ran MiXCR on the 5' RACE reads. The data show roughly 640,000 distinct CDR3 sequences, with approximately 30% seen just once and 15% to 18% held by the top ten. Every sample gave at least 5.5 micrograms of total RNA when it was extracted. The chain uses TRBV12-3 or TRBV12-4 and TRBJ2-5, with D perhaps TRBD2 (6 bases). The sequenced material came from blood. The receptor's source is a woman of 80 years or more in good health. The CDR3 coding sequence is TGTGCCAGCAGTCCGGGACTCGCGGGGATCTACAATGAGCAGTACTTC. This gives the protein CASSPGLAGIYNEQYF.